This T cell receptor beta chain was sequenced during a study of OX40 agonist ivuxolimab in advanced cancers. Regarding the study as a whole: There were also nonresponders showing low normalized T-cell clonal expansion. Clonal expansion was seen in CD4+ and CD8+ blood T cells by week 6 at 0.1 to 3.0 mg/kg.

The CDR3 runs 15 residues. V dropped 2 bases and J dropped 7; count of bases not matched to a gene: 7. The germline gives CDR1 SGHTA, CDR2 FQGNSA. Repertoires were generated with immunoSEQ multiplex PCR, while TCRdb's copy carries only in-frame clones and drops some. Of about 150,000 clones in the sample, 85% to 95% were seen once. About this clone: Its specificity is not known.

The specimen comprised CD4+ or CD8+ T cells sorted from blood, sampled in a trial of the OX40 agonist ivuxolimab. The clonotype originates from an adult with an advanced solid tumor such as melanoma, head and neck, liver or kidney cancer. The genes are TRBV7-2 and TRBJ1-4, with 7 bases matching TRBD1. This CDR3 reads CASSLRVGGGEKLFF. The CDR3 bases are TGTGCCAGCAGCTTAAGAGTAGGGGGCGGTGAAAAACTGTTTTTT. The whole variable domain, filled in from reference TRBV7-2 and TRBJ1-4, reads GAGVSQSPSNKVTEKGKDVELRCDPISGHTALYWYRQSLGQGLEFLIYFQGNSAPDKSGLPSDRFSAERTGGSVSTLTIQRTQQEDSAVYLCASSLRVGGGEKLFFGSGTQLSVL.